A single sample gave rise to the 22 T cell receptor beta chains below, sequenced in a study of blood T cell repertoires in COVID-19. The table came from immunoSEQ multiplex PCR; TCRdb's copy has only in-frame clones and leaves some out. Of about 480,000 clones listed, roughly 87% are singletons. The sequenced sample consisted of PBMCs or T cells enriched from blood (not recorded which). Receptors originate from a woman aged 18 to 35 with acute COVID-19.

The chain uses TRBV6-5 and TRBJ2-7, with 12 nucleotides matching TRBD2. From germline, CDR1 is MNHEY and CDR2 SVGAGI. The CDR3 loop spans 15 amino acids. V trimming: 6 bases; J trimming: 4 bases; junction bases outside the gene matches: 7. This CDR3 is CASRASGGGQYEQYF. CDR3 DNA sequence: TGTGCCAGCAGAGCTAGCGGGGGGGGGCAATACGAGCAGTACTTC.

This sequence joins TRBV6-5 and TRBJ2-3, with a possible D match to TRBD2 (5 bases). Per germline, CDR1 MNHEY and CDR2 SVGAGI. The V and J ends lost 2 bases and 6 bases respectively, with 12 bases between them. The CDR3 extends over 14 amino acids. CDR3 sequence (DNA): TGTGCCAGCAGTTACGGCGCTAGCCCGGATACGCAGTATTTT. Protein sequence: CASSYGASPDTQYF.

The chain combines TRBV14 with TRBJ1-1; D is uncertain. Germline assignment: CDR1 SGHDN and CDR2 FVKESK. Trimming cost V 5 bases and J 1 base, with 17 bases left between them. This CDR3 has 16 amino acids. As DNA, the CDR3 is TGTGCCAGCAGCAACTACCTTGGGGAGGGGAACACTGAAGCTTTCTTT. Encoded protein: CASSNYLGEGNTEAFF.

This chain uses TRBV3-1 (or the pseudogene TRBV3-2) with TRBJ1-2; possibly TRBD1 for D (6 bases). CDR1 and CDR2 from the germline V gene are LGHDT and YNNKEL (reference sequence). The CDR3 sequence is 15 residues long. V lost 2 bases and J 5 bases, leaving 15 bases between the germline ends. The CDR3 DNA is TGTGCCAGCAGCCAAATGAAAGCAGGGGCTTATGGCTACACCTTC. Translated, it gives CASSQMKAGAYGYTF.

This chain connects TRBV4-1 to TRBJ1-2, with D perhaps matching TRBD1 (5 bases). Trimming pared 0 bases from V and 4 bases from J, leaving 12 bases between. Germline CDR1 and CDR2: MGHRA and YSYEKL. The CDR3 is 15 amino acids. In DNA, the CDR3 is TGCGCCAGCAGCCAAGACCGCGGGACGCCCTATGGCTACACCTTC. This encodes CASSQDRGTPYGYTF.

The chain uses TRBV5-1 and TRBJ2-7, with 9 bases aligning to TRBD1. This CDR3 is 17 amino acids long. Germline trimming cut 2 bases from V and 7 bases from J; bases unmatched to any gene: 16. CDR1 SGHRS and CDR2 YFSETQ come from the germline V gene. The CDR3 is CASSFRTGGPFLGEQYF. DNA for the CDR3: TGCGCCAGCAGCTTTCGAACAGGGGGCCCTTTCTTGGGGGAGCAGTACTTC.

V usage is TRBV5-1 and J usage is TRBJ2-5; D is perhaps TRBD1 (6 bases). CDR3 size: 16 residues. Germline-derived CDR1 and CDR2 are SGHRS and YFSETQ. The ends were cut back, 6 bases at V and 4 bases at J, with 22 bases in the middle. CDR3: CASKLGEDSVGETQYF. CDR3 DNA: TGCGCCAGCAAATTAGGTGAGGACAGTGTGGGAGAGACCCAGTACTTC.

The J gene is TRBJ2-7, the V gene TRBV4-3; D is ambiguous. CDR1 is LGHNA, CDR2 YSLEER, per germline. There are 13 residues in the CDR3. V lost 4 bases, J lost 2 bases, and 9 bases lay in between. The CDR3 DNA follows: TGCGCCAGCAGCCCGGCGGTAACCTACGAGCAGTACTTC. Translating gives CASSPAVTYEQYF.

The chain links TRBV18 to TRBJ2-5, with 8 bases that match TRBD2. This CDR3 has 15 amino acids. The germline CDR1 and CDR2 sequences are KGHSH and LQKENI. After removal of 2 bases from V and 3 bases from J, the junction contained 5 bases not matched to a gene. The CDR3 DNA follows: TGTGCCAGCTCACCAGTCGGGGGGGCGAAAGAGACCCAGTACTTC. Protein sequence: CASSPVGGAKETQYF.

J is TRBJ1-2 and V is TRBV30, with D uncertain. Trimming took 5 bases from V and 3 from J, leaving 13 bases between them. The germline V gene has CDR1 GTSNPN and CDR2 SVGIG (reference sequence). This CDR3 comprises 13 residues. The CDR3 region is CAWVGIGDYGYTF. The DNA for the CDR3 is TGTGCCTGGGTGGGGATCGGGGACTATGGCTACACCTTC.

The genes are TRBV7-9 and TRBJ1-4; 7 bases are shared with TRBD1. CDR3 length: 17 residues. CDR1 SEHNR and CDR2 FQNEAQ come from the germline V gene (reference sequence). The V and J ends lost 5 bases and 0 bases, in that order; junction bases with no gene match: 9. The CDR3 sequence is CASSQDRIKTTNEKLFF. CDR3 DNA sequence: TGTGCCAGCAGCCAGGACAGGATAAAGACAACTAATGAAAAACTGTTTTTT. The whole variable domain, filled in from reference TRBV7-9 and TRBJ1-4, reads DTGVSQNPRHKITKRGQNVTFRCDPISEHNRLYWYRQTLGQGPEFLTYFQNEAQLEKSRLLSDRFSAERPKGSFSTLEIQRTEQGDSAMYLCASSQDRIKTTNEKLFFGSGTQLSVL.

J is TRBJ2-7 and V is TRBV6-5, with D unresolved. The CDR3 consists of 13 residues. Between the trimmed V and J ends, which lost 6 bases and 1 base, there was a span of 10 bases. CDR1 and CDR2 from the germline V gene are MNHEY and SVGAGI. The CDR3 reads CASSSDGSYEQYF. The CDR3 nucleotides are TGTGCCAGCAGCTCCGACGGGTCCTACGAGCAGTACTTC.

The DNA for the CDR3 is TGTGCCAGCAGCTACCGACTAGCGGGGCAGGGGAATGAGCAGTTCTTC. Protein: CASSYRLAGQGNEQFF. The chain couples TRBV11-2 to TRBJ2-1; TRBD2 agrees at 11 bases. The CDR3 spans 16 residues. Unmatched junction bases numbered 9, after V lost 4 bases and J lost 7 bases. Germline V gene lookup returns CDR1 SGHAT and CDR2 FQNNGV.

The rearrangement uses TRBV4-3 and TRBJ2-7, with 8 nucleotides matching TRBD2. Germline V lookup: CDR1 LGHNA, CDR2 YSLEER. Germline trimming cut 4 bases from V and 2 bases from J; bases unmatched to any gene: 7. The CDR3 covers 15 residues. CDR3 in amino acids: CASSRGLAPPYEQYF. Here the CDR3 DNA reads TGCGCCAGCAGCCGTGGACTAGCTCCTCCCTACGAGCAGTACTTC.

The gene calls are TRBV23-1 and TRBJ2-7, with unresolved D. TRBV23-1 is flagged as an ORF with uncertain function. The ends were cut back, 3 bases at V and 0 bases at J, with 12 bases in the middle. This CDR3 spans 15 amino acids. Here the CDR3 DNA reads TGCGCCAGCAGTCAGACACTTCTAAGCTCCTACGAGCAGTACTTC. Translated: CASSQTLLSSYEQYF.

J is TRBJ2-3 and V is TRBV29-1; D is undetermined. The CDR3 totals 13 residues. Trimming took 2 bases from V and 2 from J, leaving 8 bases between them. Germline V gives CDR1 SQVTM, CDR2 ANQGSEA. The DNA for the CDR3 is TGCAGCGTTGAAAGTACTAACACAGATACGCAGTATTTT. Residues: CSVESTNTDTQYF.

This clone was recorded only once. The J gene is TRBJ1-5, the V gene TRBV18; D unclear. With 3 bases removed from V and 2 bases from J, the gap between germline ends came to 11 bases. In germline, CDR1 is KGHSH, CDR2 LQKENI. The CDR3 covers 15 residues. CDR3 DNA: TGTGCCAGCTCACCCACACCCCTGGGCAATCAGCCCCAGCATTTT. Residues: CASSPTPLGNQPQHF.

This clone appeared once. This chain's CDR3 is CASSLEGRRETQYF. In DNA form, the CDR3 reads TGTGCCAGCAGCTTAGAAGGGAGAAGAGAGACCCAGTACTTC. The chain links TRBV7-2 to TRBJ2-5; tentative D call: TRBD2 (5 bases). The CDR3 is made up of 14 amino acids. V dropped 1 base and J dropped 4 bases, with 10 bases sitting between them. Germline assignment: CDR1 SGHTA and CDR2 FQGNSA.

As DNA, the CDR3 is TGCGCCAGCAGCCGAGAAGGGGGCACAGGGTATTACACTGAAGCTTTCTTT. Amino acids: CASSREGGTGYYTEAFF. This sequence joins TRBV4-1 and TRBJ1-1, with 7 bases identical to TRBD1. The CDR3 spans 17 residues. CDR1 and CDR2 (germline): MGHRA, YSYEKL. The trim removed 4 bases at V and 3 bases at J, leaving 14 bases unmatched.

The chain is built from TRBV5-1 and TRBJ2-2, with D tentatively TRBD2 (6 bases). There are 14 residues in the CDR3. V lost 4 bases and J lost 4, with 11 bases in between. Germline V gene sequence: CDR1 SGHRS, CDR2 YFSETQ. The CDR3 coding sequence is TGCGCCAGCAGCATCCTCGGGGGCACCGGGGAGCTGTTTTTT. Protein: CASSILGGTGELFF.

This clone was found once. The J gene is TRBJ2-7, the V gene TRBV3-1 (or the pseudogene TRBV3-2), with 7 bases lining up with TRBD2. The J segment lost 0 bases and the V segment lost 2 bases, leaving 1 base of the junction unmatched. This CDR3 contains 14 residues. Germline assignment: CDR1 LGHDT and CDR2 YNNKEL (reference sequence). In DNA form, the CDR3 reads TGTGCCAGCAGCCAAAGCGGGAACTCCTACGAGCAGTACTTC. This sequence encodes CASSQSGNSYEQYF.

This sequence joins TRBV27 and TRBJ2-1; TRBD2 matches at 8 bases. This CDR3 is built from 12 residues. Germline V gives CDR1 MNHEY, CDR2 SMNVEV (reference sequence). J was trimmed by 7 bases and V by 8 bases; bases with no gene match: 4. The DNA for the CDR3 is TGTGCCAGCGCGGGAGGTTGGAATGAGCAGTTCTTC. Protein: CASAGGWNEQFF.